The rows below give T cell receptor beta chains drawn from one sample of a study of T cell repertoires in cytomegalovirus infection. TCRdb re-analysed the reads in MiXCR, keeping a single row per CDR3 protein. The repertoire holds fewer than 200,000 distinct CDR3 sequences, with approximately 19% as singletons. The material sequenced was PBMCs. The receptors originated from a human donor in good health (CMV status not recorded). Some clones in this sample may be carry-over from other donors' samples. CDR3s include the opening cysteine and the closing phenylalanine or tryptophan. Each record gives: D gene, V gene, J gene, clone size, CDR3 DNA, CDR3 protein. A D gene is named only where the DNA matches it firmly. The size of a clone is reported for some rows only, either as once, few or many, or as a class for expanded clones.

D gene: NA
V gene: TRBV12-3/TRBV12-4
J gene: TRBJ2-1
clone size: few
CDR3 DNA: TGTGCCAGCAGGTCCATCCGGGACGTAGCTTTGGGAGAGCAGTTCTTC
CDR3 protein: CASRSIRDVALGEQFF

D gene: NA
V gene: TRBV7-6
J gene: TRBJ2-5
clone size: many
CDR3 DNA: TGTGCCAGCAGCTTGGAACAGGCTAGGACCCAGTACTTC
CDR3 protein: CASSLEQARTQYF

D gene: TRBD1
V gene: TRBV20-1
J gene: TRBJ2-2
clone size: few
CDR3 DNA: TGCAGCGCGTCTCAGGGGGCCGGCGGGGAGCTGTTTTTT
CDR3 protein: CSASQGAGGELFF

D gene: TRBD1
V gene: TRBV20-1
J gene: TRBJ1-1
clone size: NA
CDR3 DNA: TGCAGTGCCAGACAGGGGGAAGGAGAAGCTTTCTTT
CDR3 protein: CSARQGEGEAFF

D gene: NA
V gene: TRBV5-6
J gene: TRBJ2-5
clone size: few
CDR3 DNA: TGTGCCAGCAGCTTGGGGGGGTGGAGAGAAGAGACCCAGTACTTC
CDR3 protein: CASSLGGWREETQYF

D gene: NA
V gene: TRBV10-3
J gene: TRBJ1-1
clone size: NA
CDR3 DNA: TGTGCCATCAGTGATTCGTACGGTTGGGCTTTCTTT
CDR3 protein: CAISDSYGWAFF

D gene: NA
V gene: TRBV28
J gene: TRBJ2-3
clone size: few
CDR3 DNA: TGTGCCAGCAGTTCCCCTTTGGGGGATACGCAGTATTTT
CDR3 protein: CASSSPLGDTQYF

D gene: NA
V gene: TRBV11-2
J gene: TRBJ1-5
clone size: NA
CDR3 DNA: TGTGCCAGCAGCTTACAGGACCGGGTTTTTTACTATAGCAATCAGCCCCAGCATTTT
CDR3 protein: CASSLQDRVFYYSNQPQHF

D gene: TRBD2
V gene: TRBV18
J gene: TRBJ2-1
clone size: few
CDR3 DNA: TGTGCCAGCTCCTCGCGAGGCGGGGGGGCCGGGAATGAGCAGTTCTTC
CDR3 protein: CASSSRGGGAGNEQFF

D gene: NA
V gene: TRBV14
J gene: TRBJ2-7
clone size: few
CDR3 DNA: TGTGCCAGCAGCCGCGGGGCGGCTTACGAGCAGTACTTC
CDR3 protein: CASSRGAAYEQYF

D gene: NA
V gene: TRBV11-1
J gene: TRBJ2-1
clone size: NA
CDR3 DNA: TGTGCCAGCAGCTTAAGGAAGTCGAACTACAATGAGCAGTTCTTC
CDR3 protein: CASSLRKSNYNEQFF

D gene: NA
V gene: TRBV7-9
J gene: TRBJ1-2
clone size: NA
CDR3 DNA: TGTGCCAGCACCCCTGACGGTGGGGCTAACTATGGCTACACCTTC
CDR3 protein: CASTPDGGANYGYTF

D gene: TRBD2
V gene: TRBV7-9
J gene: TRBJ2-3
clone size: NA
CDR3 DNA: TGTGCCAGCAACCCCCCGGGTGGCGGGGGGGCCCTCGCAGATACGCAGTATTTT
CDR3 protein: CASNPPGGGGALADTQYF

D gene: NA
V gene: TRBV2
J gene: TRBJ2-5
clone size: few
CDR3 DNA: TGTGCCAGCAGTGAAAGGTCAGGCCGGACTATGGCCCAGTACTTC
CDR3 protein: CASSERSGRTMAQYF

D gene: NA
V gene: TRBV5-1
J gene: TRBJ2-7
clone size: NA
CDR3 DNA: TGCGCCAGCAGCGTAGACACGGGTCCGATTGAGCAGTACTTC
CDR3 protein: CASSVDTGPIEQYF

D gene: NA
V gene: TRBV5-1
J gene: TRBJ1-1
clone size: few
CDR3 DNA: TGCGCCAGCAGCTTGCAACAGATGAACACTGAAGCTTTCTTT
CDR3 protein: CASSLQQMNTEAFF

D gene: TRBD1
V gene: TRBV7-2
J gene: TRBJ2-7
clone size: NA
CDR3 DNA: TGTGCCAGCAGCTTAAGGACAGGGGATGCCGAGCAGTACTTC
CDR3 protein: CASSLRTGDAEQYF

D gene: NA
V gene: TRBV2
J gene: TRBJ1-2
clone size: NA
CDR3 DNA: TGTGCCAGCACCGTCGGTTGGCAGGACTATGGCTACACCTTC
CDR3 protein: CASTVGWQDYGYTF

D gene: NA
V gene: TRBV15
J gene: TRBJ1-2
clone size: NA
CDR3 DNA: TGTGCCACCTCTCCAACAGGGTCTCAAAGCACCTTC
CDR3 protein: CATSPTGSQSTF

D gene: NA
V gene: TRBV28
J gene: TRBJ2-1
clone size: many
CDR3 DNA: TGTGCCAGCAGTCAAGAGGTTGGGGGGCAGTTCTTC
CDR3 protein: CASSQEVGGQFF

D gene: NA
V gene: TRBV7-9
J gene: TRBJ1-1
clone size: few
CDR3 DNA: TGTGCCAGCAGCTTAGCGGCGAGCGTAGCTTTCTTT
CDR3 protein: CASSLAASVAFF

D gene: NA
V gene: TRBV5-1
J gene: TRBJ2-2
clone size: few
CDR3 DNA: TGCGCCAGCAGCTTGGTTTCGGGGAACACCGGGGAGCTGTTTTTT
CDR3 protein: CASSLVSGNTGELFF